These 20 T cell receptor beta chains came from one sample sequenced in a study of cytomegalovirus exposure and HLA in healthy donors. It was with 60 Vbeta and 13 Jbeta primers that the PCR ran. Using immunoSEQ multiplex PCR, the repertoire was profiled, and TCRdb retains in-frame clones only, with some absent. The repertoire includes around 110,000 clones, more than 65% of them detected once, and under 7.5% sits in the top ten. Input material: PBMCs. These receptor sequences come from a woman in her forties or fifties in good health and CMV-seropositive.

The V and J genes are TRBV19 and TRBJ1-5; 8 nucleotides agree with TRBD1. Germline V lookup: CDR1 LNHDA, CDR2 SQIVND (reference sequence). The V segment lost 6 bases and the J segment 0 bases; nucleotides outside the gene matches: 7. The CDR3 sequence is 16 residues long. CDR3 protein: CASRSGGPYSNQPQHF. CDR3 nucleotides: TGTGCCAGTAGGTCAGGGGGCCCCTATAGCAATCAGCCCCAGCATTTT.

This clone appeared a single time. The chain recombines TRBV2 with TRBJ1-1; maybe TRBD1 (5 bases). Trimming took off 4 bases at V and 1 base at J, with 7 bases between the two ends. Germline lookup yields CDR1 SNHLY and CDR2 FYNNEI. The CDR3 has 13 amino acids. The CDR3 loop is CASSVGANTEAFF. CDR3 nucleotides: TGTGCCAGCAGTGTAGGGGCGAACACTGAAGCTTTCTTT.

The rearrangement joins TRBV18 to TRBJ1-1; D might be TRBD1 (5 bases). V was shortened by 2 bases and J by 4 bases, with 11 bases between the two germline ends. This CDR3 region has 14 residues. The germline CDR1 and CDR2 sequences are KGHSH and LQKENI. The CDR3: CASSPDLRGTEAFF. The CDR3 region has the DNA TGTGCCAGCTCACCAGACCTAAGGGGCACTGAAGCTTTCTTT.

J is TRBJ2-7 and V is TRBV27, with D maybe TRBD1 (5 bases). Germline CDR1 reads MNHEY; CDR2 reads SMNVEV (reference sequence). Trimming left V 5 bases short and J 0 bases short, with 14 bases between. The CDR3 length is 15 residues. DNA for the CDR3: TGTGCCAGCAGTCGGTCGTACAGGAGCTCCTACGAGCAGTACTTC. This sequence encodes CASSRSYRSSYEQYF.

In its sample, this clone was seen once. This chain uses TRBV5-1 with TRBJ2-2, with 9 bases aligning to TRBD2. The CDR3 runs 13 residues. Germline CDR1 reads SGHRS; CDR2 reads YFSETQ. With 4 bases clipped from V and 10 bases from J, the junction kept 5 bases outside the gene matches. DNA of the CDR3: TGCGCCAGCAGCCGCGGGGGGGCCGCGGAGCTGTTTTTT. Protein product: CASSRGGAAELFF.

The rearrangement uses TRBV29-1 and TRBJ1-6, with D possibly matching TRBD1 (6 bases). The CDR3 consists of 13 residues. Trimming removed 6 bases from V and 0 bases from J, with 6 bases in between. CDR1 is SQVTM, CDR2 ANQGSEA, per germline. CDR3 amino acids: CSVRGSYNSPLHF. CDR3 DNA sequence: TGCAGCGTCAGGGGCTCCTATAATTCACCCCTCCACTTT.

V gene TRBV7-8 combines with J gene TRBJ2-6, with TRBD2 as a possible D gene (5 bases). Germline values: CDR1 SGHVS, CDR2 FQNEAQ. Trimming took 5 bases from V and 4 from J, leaving 12 bases between them. The CDR3 has 15 residues. In DNA, the CDR3 is TGTGCCAGCAGCGGAGGTCGTTCGGGGGCCAACGTCCTGACTTTC. Translated: CASSGGRSGANVLTF.

This chain links TRBV27 with TRBJ2-3; D is undetermined. This CDR3 spans 12 amino acids. Germline V gene data show CDR1 as MNHEY and CDR2 as SMNVEV (reference sequence). V gave up 2 bases and J gave up 4 bases, with 4 bases separating them. The CDR3 nucleotides are TGTGCCAGCAGTTTAACTCCAGATACGCAGTATTTT. Translating gives CASSLTPDTQYF.

The chain is built from TRBV7-2 and TRBJ1-6; 10 bases agree with TRBD1. The CDR3 has 14 amino acids. The V segment lost 4 bases and the J segment 8 bases; nucleotides outside the gene matches: 2. Germline lookup yields CDR1 SGHTA and CDR2 FQGNSA. CDR3 DNA: TGTGCCAGCAGCTACGGACAGGGGGATTCACCCCTCCACTTT. Amino acids: CASSYGQGDSPLHF.

This clone was observed a few times. The V call is TRBV7-9, the J call TRBJ2-5; 7 bases align to TRBD2. The closer fit of TRBJ2-7 to the DNA end suggests the J call may be wrong. Germline CDR1 and CDR2: SEHNR and FQNEAQ (reference sequence). The CDR3 is 15 residues long. The CDR3 spells CASSLGNGGLDEQYF. CDR3 sequence (DNA): TGTGCCAGCAGCTTAGGTAACGGGGGGTTGGACGAGCAGTACTTC.

V usage is TRBV19 and J usage is TRBJ2-5; perhaps TRBD1 as D (5 bases). Trimming removed 4 bases from V and 2 bases from J, with 11 bases in between. Germline CDR1 and CDR2: LNHDA and SQIVND (reference sequence). The CDR3 runs 14 residues. The CDR3 nucleotides are TGTGCCAGTAGTACGCAGGGTGTTCAAGAGACCCAGTACTTC. Protein product: CASSTQGVQETQYF.

The rearrangement links TRBV19 to TRBJ1-1; D call uncertain. Germline V lookup: CDR1 LNHDA, CDR2 SQIVND (reference sequence). Deletions cut 5 bases from V and 0 bases from J, with 13 bases between. The CDR3 runs 15 residues. The CDR3 here is CASSYFNSLNTEAFF. The CDR3 region has the DNA TGTGCCAGTAGTTACTTTAACAGCTTGAACACTGAAGCTTTCTTT. The whole variable domain, remainder taken from reference TRBV19 and TRBJ1-1, is DGGITQSPKYLFRKEGQNVTLSCEQNLNHDAMYWYRQDPGQGLRLIYYSQIVNDFQKGDIAEGYSVSREKKESFPLTVTSAQKNPTAFYLCASSYFNSLNTEAFFGQGTRLTVV.

This chain connects TRBV28 to TRBJ1-1; D call uncertain. Trimming shortened V by 3 bases and J by 4 bases, and 12 bases separated the two germline ends. Germline V gene lookup returns CDR1 MDHEN and CDR2 SYDVKM. There are 14 residues in the CDR3. CDR3 residues: CASSLVGRSTEAFF. The CDR3 DNA sequence: TGTGCCAGCAGTTTGGTGGGGAGGAGCACTGAAGCTTTCTTT. The whole variable domain, filled in from reference TRBV28 and TRBJ1-1, reads DVKVTQSSRYLVKRTGEKVFLECVQDMDHENMFWYRQDPGLGLRLIYFSYDVKMKEKGDIPEGYSVSREKKERFSLILESASTNQTSMYLCASSLVGRSTEAFFGQGTRLTVV.

Concerning this clone itself: This specimen includes other DNA sequences encoding the same CDR3. The V call is TRBV6-5, the J call TRBJ1-2; TRBD1 matches 8 bases. CDR1 is MNHEY, CDR2 SVGAGI, per germline. Trimming removed 0 bases from V and 6 bases from J; junction bases left unmatched: 0. CDR3 length: 13 amino acids. CDR3: CASSYSTGDGYTF. CDR3 sequence (DNA): TGTGCCAGCAGTTACTCGACAGGGGATGGCTACACCTTC.

The chain uses TRBV29-1 and TRBJ1-1; D is undetermined. The CDR3 sequence is 11 residues long. From germline, CDR1 is SQVTM and CDR2 ANQGSEA. Trimming took 7 bases from V and 2 from J, leaving 8 bases between them. The CDR3 loop reads CSGYSNTEAFF. Written as DNA, the CDR3 is TGCAGCGGATATAGCAACACTGAAGCTTTCTTT.

CDR3 in DNA: TGTGCCAGCAGCTTAGTAGACCCTGGGACAGGGGGCACTGAAGCTTTCTTT. The encoded protein is CASSLVDPGTGGTEAFF. The J gene is TRBJ1-1, the V gene TRBV7-8, with 11 positions matching TRBD1. V was pared by 1 base and J by 4 bases, with 8 bases of the junction left unmatched. This CDR3 has 17 residues. Looked up from germline, CDR1 is SGHVS and CDR2 is FQNEAQ.

The chain has TRBV15 and TRBJ1-2; D possibly corresponds to TRBD1 (6 bases). CDR1 is LNHNV and CDR2 is YYDKDF in the germline V gene (reference sequence). This CDR3 has 16 amino acids. The V end was cut by 0 bases, the J end by 4 bases, with 15 bases between. The CDR3 DNA reads TGTGCCACCAGCAGAGATCTTGGACAGCAGATCTATGGCTACACCTTC. Protein product: CATSRDLGQQIYGYTF. Combining the CDR3 with reference TRBV15 and TRBJ1-2 gives the whole variable domain DAMVIQNPRYQVTQFGKPVTLSCSQTLNHNVMYWYQQKSSQAPKLLFHYYDKDFNNEADTPDNFQSRRPNTSFCFLDIRSPGLGDTAMYLCATSRDLGQQIYGYTFGSGTRLTVV.

The chain carries TRBV7-6 and TRBJ1-5, with D unresolved. Trimming pared 2 bases from V and 1 base from J, leaving 18 bases between. Germline loops: CDR1 SGHVS, CDR2 FNYEAQ. The CDR3 has 18 amino acids. CDR3 coding DNA: TGTGCCAGCAGCTTACCTACCCGTCGGTTGATCAGCAATCAGCCCCAGCATTTT. This sequence encodes CASSLPTRRLISNQPQHF.

The V gene is TRBV6-1, the J gene TRBJ2-3; 7 nucleotides agree with TRBD1. In germline, CDR1 is MNHNS, CDR2 SASEGT. Losses at the gene ends were 4 bases for V and 5 bases for J; bases not matched to a gene: 3. This CDR3 has 13 residues. In DNA, the CDR3 is TGTGCCAGCAGTGCCGACAGGGAAGATACGCAGTATTTT. Protein product: CASSADREDTQYF.

The chain has TRBV4-1 and TRBJ2-7, with 10 positions matching TRBD1. There are 15 residues in the CDR3. CDR1 and CDR2 from the germline V gene are MGHRA and YSYEKL. Losses at the gene ends were 3 bases for V and 3 bases for J; bases not matched to a gene: 5. The CDR3 coding sequence is TGCGCCAGCAGCCATGTCGGGACAGGGGACTACGAGCAGTACTTC. Its translation is CASSHVGTGDYEQYF.